This section outlines one T cell receptor beta chain sequence together with its context. Its antigen is currently unknown. This sample was taken from a study of CD8 T cells in ankylosing spondylitis. With molecular barcodes, quantitative 5'-RACE was used to make the TCR beta libraries. TCRdb reprocessed the 5' RACE reads via MiXCR and lists one record per CDR3 protein. Among roughly 670,000 distinct CDR3 sequences, about 20% were seen once, and the ten largest hold 15% to 20%. General study findings and limits: A TCR beta motif made of fewer than ten highly homologous variants seemed typical of ankylosing spondylitis blood. Disease-linked clones bore a CD8+ phenotype, appearing relatively rarely in peripheral blood. Disease-linked clones were reportedly significantly enriched in matched ankylosing spondylitis synovial fluid.

Unmatched junction bases numbered 9, after V lost 3 bases and J lost 7 bases. The CDR3 has 15 amino acids. Germline CDR1 LNHDA, CDR2 SQIVND (reference sequence). The source of this sequence is a male donor with ankylosing spondylitis. Sequences were obtained from blood, either unsorted or a sorted T cell fraction (not recorded which). V gene TRBV19 combines with J gene TRBJ2-1; 7 nucleotides match TRBD2. The CDR3 nucleotides are TGTGCCAGTAGTATCCCTAGCGGCCCCCTAAATGAGCAGTTCTTC. Protein product: CASSIPSGPLNEQFF.